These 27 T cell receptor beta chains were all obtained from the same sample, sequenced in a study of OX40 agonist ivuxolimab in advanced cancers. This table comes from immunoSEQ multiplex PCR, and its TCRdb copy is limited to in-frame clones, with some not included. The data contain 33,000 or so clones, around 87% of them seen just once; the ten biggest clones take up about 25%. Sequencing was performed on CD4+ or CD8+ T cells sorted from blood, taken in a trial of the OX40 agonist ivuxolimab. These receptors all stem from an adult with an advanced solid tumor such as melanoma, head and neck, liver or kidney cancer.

The DNA for the CDR3 is TGTGCCAGCAGTGAAAATGCCAGGGTCCCTAATGAAAAACTGTTTTTT. This codes for CASSENARVPNEKLFF. The rearrangement links TRBV6-1 to TRBJ1-4, with D possibly matching TRBD1 (5 bases). V gave up 2 bases and J gave up 3 bases, with 13 bases separating them. Germline CDR1 MNHNS, CDR2 SASEGT. The CDR3 extends over 16 amino acids.

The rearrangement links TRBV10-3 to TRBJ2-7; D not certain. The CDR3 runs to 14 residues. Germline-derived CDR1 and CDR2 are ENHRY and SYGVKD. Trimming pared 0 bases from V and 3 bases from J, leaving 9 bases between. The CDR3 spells CAISESSTGYEQYF. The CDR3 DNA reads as TGTGCCATCAGTGAGTCCTCTACGGGCTACGAGCAGTACTTC.

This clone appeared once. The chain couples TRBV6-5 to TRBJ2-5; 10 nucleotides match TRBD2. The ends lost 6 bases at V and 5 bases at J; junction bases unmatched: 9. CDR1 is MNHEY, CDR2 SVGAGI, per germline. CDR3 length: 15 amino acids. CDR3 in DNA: TGTGCCAGCAGGGCTAGCGGGAGCGGACGGGAGACCCAGTACTTC. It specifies CASRASGSGRETQYF.

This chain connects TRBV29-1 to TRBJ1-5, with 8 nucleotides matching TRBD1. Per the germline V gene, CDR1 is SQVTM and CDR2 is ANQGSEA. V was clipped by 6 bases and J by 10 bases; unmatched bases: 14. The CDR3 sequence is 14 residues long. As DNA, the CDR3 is TGCAGCGTCGCTATAGGGGACAGGACCCATCCCCAGCATTTT. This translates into CSVAIGDRTHPQHF.

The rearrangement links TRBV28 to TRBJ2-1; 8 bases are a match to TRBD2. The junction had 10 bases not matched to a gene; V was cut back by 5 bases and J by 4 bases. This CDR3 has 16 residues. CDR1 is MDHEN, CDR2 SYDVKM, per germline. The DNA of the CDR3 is TGTGCCAGCAGTATCACCTCGGGAGGGCCTTACAATGAGCAGTTCTTC. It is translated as CASSITSGGPYNEQFF.

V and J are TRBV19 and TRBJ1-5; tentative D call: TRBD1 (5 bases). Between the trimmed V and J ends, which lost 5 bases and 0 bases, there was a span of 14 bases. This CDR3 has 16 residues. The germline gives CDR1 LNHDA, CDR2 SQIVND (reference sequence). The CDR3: CASSGRRGLSNQPQHF. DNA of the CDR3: TGTGCCAGTAGTGGCCGTCGGGGACTTAGCAATCAGCCCCAGCATTTT. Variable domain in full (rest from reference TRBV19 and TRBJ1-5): DGGITQSPKYLFRKEGQNVTLSCEQNLNHDAMYWYRQDPGQGLRLIYYSQIVNDFQKGDIAEGYSVSREKKESFPLTVTSAQKNPTAFYLCASSGRRGLSNQPQHFGDGTRLSIL.

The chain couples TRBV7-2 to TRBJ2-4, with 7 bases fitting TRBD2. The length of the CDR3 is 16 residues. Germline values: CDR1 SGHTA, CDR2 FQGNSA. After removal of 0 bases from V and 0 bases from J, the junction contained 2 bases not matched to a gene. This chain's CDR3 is CASSLASSGAKNIQYF. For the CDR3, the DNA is TGTGCCAGCAGCTTAGCGTCTAGCGGAGCCAAAAACATTCAGTACTTC.

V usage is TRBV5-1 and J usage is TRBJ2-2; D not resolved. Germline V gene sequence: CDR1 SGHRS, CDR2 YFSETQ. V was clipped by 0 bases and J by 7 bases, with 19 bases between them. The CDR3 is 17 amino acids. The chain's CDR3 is CASSLERLVASNGELFF. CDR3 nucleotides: TGCGCCAGCAGCTTGGAGAGGTTGGTGGCCTCTAACGGGGAGCTGTTTTTT.

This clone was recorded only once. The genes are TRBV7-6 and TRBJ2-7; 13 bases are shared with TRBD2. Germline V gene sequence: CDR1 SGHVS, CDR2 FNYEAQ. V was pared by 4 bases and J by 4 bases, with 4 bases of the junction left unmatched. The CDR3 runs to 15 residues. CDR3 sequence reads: CASSSGLAGEYEQYF. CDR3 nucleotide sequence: TGTGCCAGCAGCTCAGGACTAGCGGGAGAGTACGAGCAGTACTTC.

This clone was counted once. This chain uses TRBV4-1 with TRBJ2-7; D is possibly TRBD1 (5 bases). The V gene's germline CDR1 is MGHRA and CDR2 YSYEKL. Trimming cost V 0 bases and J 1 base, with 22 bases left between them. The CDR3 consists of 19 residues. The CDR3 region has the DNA TGCGCCAGCAGCCAAGATACTCCCACAGGACGTACCACTTCCTACGAGCAGTACTTC. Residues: CASSQDTPTGRTTSYEQYF.

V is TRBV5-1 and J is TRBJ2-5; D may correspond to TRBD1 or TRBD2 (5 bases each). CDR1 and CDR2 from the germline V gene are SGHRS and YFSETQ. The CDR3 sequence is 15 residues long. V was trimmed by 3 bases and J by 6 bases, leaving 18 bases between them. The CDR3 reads CASSWNYPPGQTQYF. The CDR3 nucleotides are TGCGCCAGCAGCTGGAACTACCCCCCGGGGCAGACCCAGTACTTC.

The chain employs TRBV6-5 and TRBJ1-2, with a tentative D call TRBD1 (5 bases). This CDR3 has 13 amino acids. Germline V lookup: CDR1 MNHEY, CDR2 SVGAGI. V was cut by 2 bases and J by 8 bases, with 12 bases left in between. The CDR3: CASSYGGVRGYTF. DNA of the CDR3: TGTGCCAGCAGTTACGGAGGGGTTCGAGGCTACACCTTC.

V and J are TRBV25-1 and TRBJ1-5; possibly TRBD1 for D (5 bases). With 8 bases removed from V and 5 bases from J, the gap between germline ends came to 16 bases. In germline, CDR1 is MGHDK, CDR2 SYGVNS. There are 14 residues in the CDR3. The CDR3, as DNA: TGTGCCAGCCTTGACCGGGGGAAACATCAGCCCCAGCATTTT. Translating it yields CASLDRGKHQPQHF.

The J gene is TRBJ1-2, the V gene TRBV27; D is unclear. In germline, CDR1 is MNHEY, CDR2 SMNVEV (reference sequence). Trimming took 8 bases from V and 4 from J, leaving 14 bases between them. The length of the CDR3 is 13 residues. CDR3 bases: TGTGCCAGCCCCGGGTGGCTATGCTATGGCTACACCTTC. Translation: CASPGWLCYGYTF.

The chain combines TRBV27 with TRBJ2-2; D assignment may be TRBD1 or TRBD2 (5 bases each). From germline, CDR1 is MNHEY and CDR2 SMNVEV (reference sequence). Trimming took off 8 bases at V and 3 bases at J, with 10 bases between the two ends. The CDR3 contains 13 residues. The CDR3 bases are TGTGCCAGCCGGGACCATTACACCGGGGAGCTGTTTTTT. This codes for CASRDHYTGELFF.

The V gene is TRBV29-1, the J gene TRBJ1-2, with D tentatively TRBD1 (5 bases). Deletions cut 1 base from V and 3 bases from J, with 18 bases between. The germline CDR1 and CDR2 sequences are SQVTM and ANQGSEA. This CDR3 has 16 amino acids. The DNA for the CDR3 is TGCAGCGTTGAAGGAGGTGGGGCCTCGAGGGACTATGGCTACACCTTC. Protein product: CSVEGGGASRDYGYTF.

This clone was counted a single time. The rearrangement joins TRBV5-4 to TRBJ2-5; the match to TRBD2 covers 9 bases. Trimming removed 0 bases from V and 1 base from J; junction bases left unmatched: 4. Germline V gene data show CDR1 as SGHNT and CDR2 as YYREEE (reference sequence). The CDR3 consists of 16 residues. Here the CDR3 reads CASSLDLAGTQETQYF. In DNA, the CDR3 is TGTGCCAGCAGCTTGGACCTAGCGGGAACCCAAGAGACCCAGTACTTC.

CDR3 DNA sequence: TGTGCCAGCAGAGGAGCTAGCGGGAGGGATACCGGGGAGCTGTTTTTT. It is translated as CASRGASGRDTGELFF. The gene calls are TRBV6-6 and TRBJ2-2, with TRBD2 identical over 12 bases. The J segment lost 5 bases and the V segment lost 6 bases, leaving 7 bases of the junction unmatched. Germline CDR1 and CDR2: MNHNY and SVGAGI (reference sequence). CDR3 size: 16 residues.

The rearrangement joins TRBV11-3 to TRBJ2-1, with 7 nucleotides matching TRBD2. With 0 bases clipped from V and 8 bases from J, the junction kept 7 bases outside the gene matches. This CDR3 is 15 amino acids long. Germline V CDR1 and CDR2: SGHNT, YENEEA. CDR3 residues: CASSLETGRGHEQFF. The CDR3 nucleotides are TGTGCCAGCAGCTTAGAAACTGGGAGGGGTCATGAGCAGTTCTTC.

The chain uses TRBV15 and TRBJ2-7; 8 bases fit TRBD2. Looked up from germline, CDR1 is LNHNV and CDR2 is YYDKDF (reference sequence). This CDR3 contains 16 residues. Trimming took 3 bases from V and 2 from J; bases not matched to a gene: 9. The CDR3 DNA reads TGTGCCACCAGCAGGTCCGGGGTCGGGAGGGCCTACGAGCAGTACTTC. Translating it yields CATSRSGVGRAYEQYF. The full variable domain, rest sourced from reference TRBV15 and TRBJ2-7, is DAMVIQNPRYQVTQFGKPVTLSCSQTLNHNVMYWYQQKSSQAPKLLFHYYDKDFNNEADTPDNFQSRRPNTSFCFLDIRSPGLGDTAMYLCATSRSGVGRAYEQYFGPGTRLTVT.

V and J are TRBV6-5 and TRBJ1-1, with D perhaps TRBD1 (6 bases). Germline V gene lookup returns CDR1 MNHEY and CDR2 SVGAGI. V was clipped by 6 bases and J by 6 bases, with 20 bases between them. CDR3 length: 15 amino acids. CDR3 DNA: TGTGCCAGCAGCTCCGCCTTGGGACATTCCGCTGAAGCTTTCTTT. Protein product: CASSSALGHSAEAFF.

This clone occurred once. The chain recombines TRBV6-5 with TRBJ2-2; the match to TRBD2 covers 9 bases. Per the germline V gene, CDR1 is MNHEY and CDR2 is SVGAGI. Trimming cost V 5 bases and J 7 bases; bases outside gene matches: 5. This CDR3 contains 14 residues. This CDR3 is CASSPRSGSGELFF. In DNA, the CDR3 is TGTGCCAGCAGTCCCCGTAGCGGGAGCGGGGAGCTGTTTTTT.

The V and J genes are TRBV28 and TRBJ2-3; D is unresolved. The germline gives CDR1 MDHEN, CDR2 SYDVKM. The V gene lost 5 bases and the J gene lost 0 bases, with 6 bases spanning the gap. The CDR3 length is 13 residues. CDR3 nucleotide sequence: TGTGCCAGCAGTCCGCCGAGCACAGATACGCAGTATTTT. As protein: CASSPPSTDTQYF. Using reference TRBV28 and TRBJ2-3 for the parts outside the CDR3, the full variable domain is DVKVTQSSRYLVKRTGEKVFLECVQDMDHENMFWYRQDPGLGLRLIYFSYDVKMKEKGDIPEGYSVSREKKERFSLILESASTNQTSMYLCASSPPSTDTQYFGPGTRLTVL.

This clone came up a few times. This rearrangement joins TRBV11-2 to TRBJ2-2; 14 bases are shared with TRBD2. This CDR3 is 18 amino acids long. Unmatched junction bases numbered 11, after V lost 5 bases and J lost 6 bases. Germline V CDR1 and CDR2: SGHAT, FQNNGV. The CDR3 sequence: CASSPPTSGRVRAGELFF. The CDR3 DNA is TGTGCCAGCAGCCCGCCGACTAGCGGGAGGGTTCGGGCCGGGGAGCTGTTTTTT.

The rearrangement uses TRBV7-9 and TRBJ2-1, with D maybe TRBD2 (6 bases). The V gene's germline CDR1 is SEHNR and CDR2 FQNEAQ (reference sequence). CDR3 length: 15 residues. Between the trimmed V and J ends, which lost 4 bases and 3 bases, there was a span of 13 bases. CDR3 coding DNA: TGTGCCAGCAGCTCGGTCTTGCGGGGCTACAATGAGCAGTTCTTC. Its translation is CASSSVLRGYNEQFF. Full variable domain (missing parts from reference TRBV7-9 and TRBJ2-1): DTGVSQNPRHKITKRGQNVTFRCDPISEHNRLYWYRQTLGQGPEFLTYFQNEAQLEKSRLLSDRFSAERPKGSFSTLEIQRTEQGDSAMYLCASSSVLRGYNEQFFGPGTRLTVL.

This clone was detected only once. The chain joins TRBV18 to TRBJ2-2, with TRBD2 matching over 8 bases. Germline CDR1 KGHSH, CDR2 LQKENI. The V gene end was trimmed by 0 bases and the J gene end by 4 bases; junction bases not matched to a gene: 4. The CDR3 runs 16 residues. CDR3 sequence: CASSPPGTRATGELFF. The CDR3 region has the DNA TGTGCCAGCTCACCACCCGGGACTAGAGCCACCGGGGAGCTGTTTTTT.

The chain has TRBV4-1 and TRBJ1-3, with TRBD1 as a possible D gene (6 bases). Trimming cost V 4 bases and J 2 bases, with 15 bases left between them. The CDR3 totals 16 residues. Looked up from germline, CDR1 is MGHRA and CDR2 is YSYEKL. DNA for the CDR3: TGCGCCAGCAGCCCTCAGTCAGGGGCCCCTGGAAACACCATATATTTT. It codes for CASSPQSGAPGNTIYF.